A selection of T cell receptor beta chains follows, all from one sample in a study of T cells in Graves' hyperthyroidism and ophthalmopathy. TCRdb passed the multiplex PCR reads through MiXCR, listing each CDR3 protein once. The sample lists about 580,000 distinct CDR3 sequences, 46% seen once, with about 8.3% in the top ten. The sequencing input was peripheral blood or thyroid tissue (not recorded which). The receptors here all came from a woman younger than 35 with Graves' hyperthyroidism. The CDR3 runs from the conserved cysteine through the conserved F or W. A D gene is named only where the DNA matches it firmly. Not every row has a clone size; where given, it reads once, few, many or a size class.

D gene: -
V gene: TRBV5-1
clone size: -
J gene: TRBJ1-3
CDR3 DNA: TGCGCCAGCAGCTCCGGGATCGGGCACGGAAACACCATATATTTT
CDR3 protein: CASSSGIGHGNTIYF

D gene: TRBD2
V gene: TRBV10-1
clone size: many
J gene: TRBJ2-2
CDR3 DNA: TGCGCCAGCAGTGAGTTGCGGGAGACCGGGGAGCTGTTTTTT
CDR3 protein: CASSELRETGELFF

D gene: -
V gene: TRBV10-3
clone size: -
J gene: TRBJ1-5
CDR3 DNA: TGTGCCATCAGCGATCCTTATAGGGCCGGTCAGCCCCAGCATTTT
CDR3 protein: CAISDPYRAGQPQHF

D gene: -
V gene: TRBV7-8
clone size: -
J gene: TRBJ2-7
CDR3 DNA: TGTGCCAGCAGACTCAGCGGAGCTTTCTACGAGCAGTACTTC
CDR3 protein: CASRLSGAFYEQYF

D gene: TRBD1
V gene: TRBV11-3
clone size: -
J gene: TRBJ2-5
CDR3 DNA: TGTGCCAGCAGCGGATGGACAGGGGAGTCCGGGGAGACCCAGTACTTC
CDR3 protein: CASSGWTGESGETQYF

D gene: -
V gene: TRBV25-1
clone size: -
J gene: TRBJ1-5
CDR3 DNA: TGTGCCAGCAGTGAATATGGGGACAATCAGCCCCAGCATTTT
CDR3 protein: CASSEYGDNQPQHF

D gene: -
V gene: TRBV3-1
clone size: few
J gene: TRBJ1-6
CDR3 DNA: TGTGCCAGCAGCCAAGACAGGGTAAATTCACCCCTCCACTTT
CDR3 protein: CASSQDRVNSPLHF

D gene: TRBD1
V gene: TRBV7-9
clone size: few
J gene: TRBJ1-1
CDR3 DNA: TGTGCCAGCAGCTTAGCGCAGGGACAGGGGGCCATGAACACTGAAGCTTTCTTT
CDR3 protein: CASSLAQGQGAMNTEAFF

D gene: -
V gene: TRBV11-2
clone size: -
J gene: TRBJ1-2
CDR3 DNA: TGTGCCAGCAGCCCACTCGGTGGAGAACAGAGGTCCTTTTTC
CDR3 protein: CASSPLGGEQRSFF

D gene: -
V gene: TRBV4-1
clone size: many
J gene: TRBJ1-5
CDR3 DNA: TGCGCCAGCAGCCAAGGGCGGGGGGATAGCAATCAGCCCCAGCATTTT
CDR3 protein: CASSQGRGDSNQPQHF

D gene: -
V gene: TRBV12-3/TRBV12-4
clone size: many
J gene: TRBJ2-7
CDR3 DNA: TGTGCCAGCAGTTTCGCCCAGGGGAGTGAGCAGTACTTC
CDR3 protein: CASSFAQGSEQYF

D gene: -
V gene: TRBV15
clone size: many
J gene: TRBJ1-2
CDR3 DNA: TGTGCCACCAGCAGAGATGGGGGAGCTAACTATGGCTACACCTTC
CDR3 protein: CATSRDGGANYGYTF

D gene: TRBD1
V gene: TRBV4-3
clone size: many
J gene: TRBJ1-5
CDR3 DNA: TGCGCCAGCAGCCAAGAGACAGGGACGCTTGATCAGCCCCAGCATTTT
CDR3 protein: CASSQETGTLDQPQHF

D gene: TRBD2
V gene: TRBV10-3
clone size: -
J gene: TRBJ2-7
CDR3 DNA: TGTGCCATCAATAAGGGACTAGCGCCCGAGCAGTACTTC
CDR3 protein: CAINKGLAPEQYF

D gene: TRBD1
V gene: TRBV7-8
clone size: few
J gene: TRBJ1-2
CDR3 DNA: TGTGCCAGCAGCTTAAAGGGGGCAGTCAATGGCTACACCTTC
CDR3 protein: CASSLKGAVNGYTF

D gene: -
V gene: TRBV6-5
clone size: -
J gene: TRBJ2-7
CDR3 DNA: TGTGCCAGCACCCCAAGATGGGAGGGGGAAAACTACGAGCAGTACTTC
CDR3 protein: CASTPRWEGENYEQYF

D gene: TRBD2
V gene: TRBV6-4
clone size: -
J gene: TRBJ2-2
CDR3 DNA: TGTGCCAGCAGTGACGGGGCGGGAGTCGCTGGGGAGCTGTTTTTT
CDR3 protein: CASSDGAGVAGELFF

D gene: -
V gene: TRBV7-8
clone size: -
J gene: TRBJ1-1
CDR3 DNA: TGTGCCAGCAGCTTAGGCAGGGGTAGCGGGTACAATGAGCAGTTCTTT
CDR3 protein: CASSLGRGSGYNEQFF

D gene: -
V gene: TRBV11-3
clone size: many
J gene: TRBJ1-3
CDR3 DNA: TGTGCCAGCAGCCGGGGACGGAACTCTGGAAACACCATATATTTT
CDR3 protein: CASSRGRNSGNTIYF

D gene: -
V gene: TRBV5-6
clone size: many
J gene: TRBJ2-5
CDR3 DNA: TGTGCCAGCAGCCCCGACCCGGGACCCTACGAGACCCAGTACTTC
CDR3 protein: CASSPDPGPYETQYF

D gene: -
V gene: TRBV18
clone size: many
J gene: TRBJ1-2
CDR3 DNA: TGTGCCAGCTCACCAACTACAGGCCTGTTCTATGGCTACACCTTC
CDR3 protein: CASSPTTGLFYGYTF

D gene: TRBD2
V gene: TRBV6-4
clone size: few
J gene: TRBJ2-2
CDR3 DNA: TGTGCCAGCAGTGTGGCTAGCGGGTCCCTAGGGACCGGGGAGCTGTTTTTT
CDR3 protein: CASSVASGSLGTGELFF

D gene: -
V gene: TRBV24-1
clone size: -
J gene: TRBJ2-5
CDR3 DNA: TGTGCCACCAGTGAGGGCAGCGGAGACGGATCAGAGACCCAGTACTTC
CDR3 protein: CATSEGSGDGSETQYF

D gene: TRBD2
V gene: TRBV10-3
clone size: -
J gene: TRBJ2-7
CDR3 DNA: TGTGCCATCAGCCTTATGGCTAGCGGCGGCGAGCAGTACTTC
CDR3 protein: CAISLMASGGEQYF

D gene: -
V gene: TRBV7-2
clone size: -
J gene: TRBJ2-5
CDR3 DNA: TGTGCCACCGCGGACAGGGGACTAGCAGGGACCCAGTACTTC
CDR3 protein: CATADRGLAGTQYF

D gene: -
V gene: TRBV20-1
clone size: once
J gene: TRBJ1-2
CDR3 DNA: TGCAGTGAAGCGGAGTTGGGGGTACCTTATGGCTACACCTTC
CDR3 protein: CSEAELGVPYGYTF

D gene: TRBD1
V gene: TRBV27
clone size: -
J gene: TRBJ1-4
CDR3 DNA: TGTGCCAGCAGTTCCTACAGGGGGGAACTGTTTTTT
CDR3 protein: CASSSYRGELFF

D gene: -
V gene: TRBV14
clone size: many
J gene: TRBJ1-2
CDR3 DNA: TGTGCCAGCAGCCAAGCAGGCCCAGGACCGGATGGCTACACCTTC
CDR3 protein: CASSQAGPGPDGYTF

D gene: TRBD2
V gene: TRBV25-1
clone size: many
J gene: TRBJ2-5
CDR3 DNA: TGTGCCAGCAGTGAATCAAAAGCGGGAGTGGAGACCCAGTACTTC
CDR3 protein: CASSESKAGVETQYF

D gene: -
V gene: TRBV20-1
clone size: many
J gene: TRBJ1-6
CDR3 DNA: TGCAGTGCTAGAGATCTAGGGTTGGATTCACCCCTCCACTTT
CDR3 protein: CSARDLGLDSPLHF

D gene: -
V gene: TRBV20-1
clone size: -
J gene: TRBJ1-2
CDR3 DNA: TGCAGTGCTCCCTGGCAGGCCAATTCCGGCTACACCTTC
CDR3 protein: CSAPWQANSGYTF

D gene: TRBD1
V gene: TRBV10-2
clone size: few
J gene: TRBJ1-6
CDR3 DNA: TGCGCCAGCAGGACAGGGGTGGATAATTCACCCCTCCACTTT
CDR3 protein: CASRTGVDNSPLHF

D gene: TRBD1
V gene: TRBV4-3
clone size: -
J gene: TRBJ1-2
CDR3 DNA: TGCGCCAGCAGCCTCGGGACAGTGGTCTATGGCCACACCTTC
CDR3 protein: CASSLGTVVYGHTF

D gene: -
V gene: TRBV29-1
clone size: many
J gene: TRBJ2-7
CDR3 DNA: TGCAGCGTTCTTGGACGTAGGGCCTACGAGCAGTACTTC
CDR3 protein: CSVLGRRAYEQYF

D gene: TRBD2
V gene: TRBV5-1
clone size: many
J gene: TRBJ2-7
CDR3 DNA: TGCGCCAGCAGCCTCCGGACTAGCGGGAGTTCCAGCGAGCAGTACTTC
CDR3 protein: CASSLRTSGSSSEQYF

D gene: TRBD2
V gene: TRBV7-6
clone size: many
J gene: TRBJ2-5
CDR3 DNA: TGTGCCAGCAGCTTAGTGTCGCTAGCGGGAGGAGGAGAGACCCAGTACTTC
CDR3 protein: CASSLVSLAGGGETQYF

D gene: TRBD1
V gene: TRBV7-9
clone size: -
J gene: TRBJ1-2
CDR3 DNA: TGTGCCAGCAGCCACAGAGACGCGAACACCGGGACAGATGGCTACACCTTC
CDR3 protein: CASSHRDANTGTDGYTF